A selection of T cell receptor beta chains follows, all from one sample in a study of T cell repertoires in cytomegalovirus infection. The antigens of these receptors remain unknown. TCRdb fed the reads into MiXCR, producing one record per CDR3 protein. The data hold approximately 770,000 distinct CDR3 sequences, with 25% to 35% observed a single time. Sequencing was performed on cultured CD8+ T cells from PBMCs, taken from culture after CMV antigen stimulation. These receptors were taken from a human donor in good health (CMV status not recorded). Some clones in this sample may be carry-over from other donors' samples. CDR3s include the opening cysteine and the closing phenylalanine or tryptophan.

CASSESSGGNTEAFF TRBJ1-1 TRBV7-3
CASSSFLYNEQFF TRBJ2-1 TRBV12-3/TRBV12-4
CASSQDGGPDYGYTF TRBJ1-2 TRBV3-1
CASSLEGPWETQYF TRBJ2-5 TRBV7-2
CASTETGQNNEQFF TRBJ2-1 TRBV28
CAGDSGNTGELFF TRBJ2-2 TRBV10-3
CASSPADRTSSNYGYTF TRBJ1-2 TRBV11-2
CASSSGTSGQEQFF TRBJ2-1 TRBV7-2
CVSSSGTGYGYTF TRBJ1-2 TRBV5-6
CASSPLNPPDTQYF TRBJ2-3 TRBV7-6
CSVEGDRGLYGYTF TRBJ1-2 TRBV29-1
CASSSHRVREGYTF TRBJ1-2 TRBV6-2/TRBV6-3
CASRRLASSYNEQFF TRBJ2-1 TRBV7-6
CASSHLTPGREYYGYTF TRBJ1-2 TRBV9
CASSLVRLQETQYF TRBJ2-5 TRBV5-1
CASSLEGFLRGDTEAFF TRBJ1-1 TRBV7-9
CATSTDRVTYNEQFF TRBJ2-1 TRBV15
CASSHHRDRGDYGYTF TRBJ1-2 TRBV7-6
CASSQARSLAGELFF TRBJ2-2 TRBV4-1
CASSYSISADSPLHF TRBJ1-6 TRBV6-5
CASSPRIDSNQPQHF TRBJ1-5 TRBV7-2
CASSFDHRTGGFTEAFF TRBJ1-1 TRBV7-6
CSVPTGDSYEQYF TRBJ2-7 TRBV29-1
CASSLGSPRTDTQYF TRBJ2-3 TRBV27
CASSQVNPMDLNEQFF TRBJ2-1 TRBV4-1
CASPGLAGGSSTDTQYF TRBJ2-3 TRBV2
CASSEWFDYSGANVLTF TRBJ2-6 TRBV6-1